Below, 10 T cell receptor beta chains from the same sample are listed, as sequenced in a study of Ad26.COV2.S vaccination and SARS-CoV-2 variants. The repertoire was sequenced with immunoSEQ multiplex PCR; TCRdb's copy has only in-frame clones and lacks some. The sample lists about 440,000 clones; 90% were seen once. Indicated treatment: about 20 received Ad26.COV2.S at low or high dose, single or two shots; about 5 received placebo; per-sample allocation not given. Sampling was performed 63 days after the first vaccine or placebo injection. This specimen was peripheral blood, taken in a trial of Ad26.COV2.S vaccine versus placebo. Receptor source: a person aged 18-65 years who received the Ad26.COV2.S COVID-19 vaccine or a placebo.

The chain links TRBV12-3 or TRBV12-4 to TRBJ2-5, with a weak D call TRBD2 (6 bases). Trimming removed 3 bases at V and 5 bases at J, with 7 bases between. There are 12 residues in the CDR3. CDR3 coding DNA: TGTGCCAGCAGTTTTGGGAGGGAGACCCAGTACTTC. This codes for CASSFGRETQYF.

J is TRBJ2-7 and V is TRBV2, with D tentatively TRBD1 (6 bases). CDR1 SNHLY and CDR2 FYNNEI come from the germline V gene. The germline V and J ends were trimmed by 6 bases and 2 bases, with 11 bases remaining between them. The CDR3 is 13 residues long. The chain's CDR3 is CASSRDIAYEQYF. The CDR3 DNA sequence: TGTGCCAGCAGCCGGGACATTGCCTACGAGCAGTACTTC.

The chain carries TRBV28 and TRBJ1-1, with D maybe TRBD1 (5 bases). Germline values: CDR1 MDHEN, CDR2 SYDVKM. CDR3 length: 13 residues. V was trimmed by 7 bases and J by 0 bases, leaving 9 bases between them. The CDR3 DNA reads TGTGCCAGCACCGAGGGGATGAACACTGAAGCTTTCTTT. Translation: CASTEGMNTEAFF.

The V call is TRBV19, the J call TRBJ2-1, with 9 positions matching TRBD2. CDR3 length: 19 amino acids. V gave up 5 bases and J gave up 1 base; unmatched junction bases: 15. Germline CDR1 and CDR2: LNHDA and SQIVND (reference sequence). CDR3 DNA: TGTGCCAGTAGTTGGGCAGGGAATAGCGGGAGTGGGTCCTACAATGAGCAGTTCTTC. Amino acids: CASSWAGNSGSGSYNEQFF.

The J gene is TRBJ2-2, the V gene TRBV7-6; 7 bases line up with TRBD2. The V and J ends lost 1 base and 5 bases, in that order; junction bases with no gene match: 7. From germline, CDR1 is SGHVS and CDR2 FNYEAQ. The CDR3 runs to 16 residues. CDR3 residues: CASSLGGGSSTGELFF. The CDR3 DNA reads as TGTGCCAGCAGCTTAGGGGGCGGGAGCTCAACCGGGGAGCTGTTTTTT.

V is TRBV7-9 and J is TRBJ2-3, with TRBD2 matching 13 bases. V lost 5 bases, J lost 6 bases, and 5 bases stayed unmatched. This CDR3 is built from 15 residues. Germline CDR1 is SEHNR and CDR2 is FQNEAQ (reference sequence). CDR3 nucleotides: TGTGCCAGCAGCGCACTAGCGGGAGGGGCGGATACGCAGTATTTT. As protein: CASSALAGGADTQYF.

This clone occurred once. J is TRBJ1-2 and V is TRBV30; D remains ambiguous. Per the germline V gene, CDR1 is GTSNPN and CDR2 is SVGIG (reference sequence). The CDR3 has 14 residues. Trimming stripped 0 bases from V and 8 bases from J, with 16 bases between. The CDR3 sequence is CAWSVWGVSSGYTF. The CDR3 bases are TGTGCCTGGAGTGTCTGGGGAGTCTCGAGCGGCTACACCTTC.

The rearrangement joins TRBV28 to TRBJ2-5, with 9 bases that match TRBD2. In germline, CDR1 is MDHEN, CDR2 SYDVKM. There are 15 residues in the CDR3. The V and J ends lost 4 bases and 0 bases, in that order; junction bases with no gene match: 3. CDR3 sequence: CASSSEREDQETQYF. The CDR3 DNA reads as TGTGCCAGCAGTTCTGAGCGGGAGGACCAAGAGACCCAGTACTTC.

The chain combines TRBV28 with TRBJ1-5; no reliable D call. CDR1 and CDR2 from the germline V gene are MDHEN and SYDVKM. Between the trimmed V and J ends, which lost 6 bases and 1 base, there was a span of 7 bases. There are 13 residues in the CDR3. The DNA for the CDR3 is TGTGCCAGCAGGCGCTGGAGCAATCAGCCCCAGCATTTT. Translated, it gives CASRRWSNQPQHF.

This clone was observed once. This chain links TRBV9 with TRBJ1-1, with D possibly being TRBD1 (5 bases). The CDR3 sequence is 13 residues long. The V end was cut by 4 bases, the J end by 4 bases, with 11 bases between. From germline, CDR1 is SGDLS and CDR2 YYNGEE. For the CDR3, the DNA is TGTGCCAGCAGCCCGTGGGGGGTCACTGAAGCTTTCTTT. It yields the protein CASSPWGVTEAFF.